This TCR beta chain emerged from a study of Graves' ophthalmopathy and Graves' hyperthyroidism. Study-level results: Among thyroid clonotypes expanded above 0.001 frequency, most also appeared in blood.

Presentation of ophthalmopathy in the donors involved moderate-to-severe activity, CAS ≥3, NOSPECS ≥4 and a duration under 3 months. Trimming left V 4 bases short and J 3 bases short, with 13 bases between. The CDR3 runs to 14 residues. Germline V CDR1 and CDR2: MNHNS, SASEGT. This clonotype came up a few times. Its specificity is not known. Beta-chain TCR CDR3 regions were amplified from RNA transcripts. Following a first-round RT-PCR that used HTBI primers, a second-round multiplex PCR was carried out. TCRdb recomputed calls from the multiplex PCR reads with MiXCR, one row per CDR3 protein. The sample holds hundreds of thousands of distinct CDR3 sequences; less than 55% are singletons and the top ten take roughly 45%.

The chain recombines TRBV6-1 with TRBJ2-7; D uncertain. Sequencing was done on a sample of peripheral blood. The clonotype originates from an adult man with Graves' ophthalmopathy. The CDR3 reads CASSASIVVYEQYF. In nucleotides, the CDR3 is TGTGCCAGCAGTGCCTCGATCGTTGTCTACGAGCAGTACTTC.